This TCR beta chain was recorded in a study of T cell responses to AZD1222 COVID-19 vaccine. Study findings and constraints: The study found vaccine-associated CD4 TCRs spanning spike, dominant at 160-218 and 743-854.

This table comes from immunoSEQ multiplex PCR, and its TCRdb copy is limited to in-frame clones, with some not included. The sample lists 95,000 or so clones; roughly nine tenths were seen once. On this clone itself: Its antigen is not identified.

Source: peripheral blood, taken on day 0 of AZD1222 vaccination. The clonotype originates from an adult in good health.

The CDR3 loop reads CASSSVEGARVYEQYF. The CDR3 DNA is TGTGCCAGCAGCTCAGTCGAGGGGGCACGGGTTTACGAGCAGTACTTC. The chain couples TRBV7-9 to TRBJ2-7; 7 bases are shared with TRBD1. The CDR3 runs 16 residues. Germline V CDR1 and CDR2: SEHNR, FQNEAQ (reference sequence). J lost 4 bases, V lost 4 bases, and 13 bases had no gene match. Based on the CDR3 plus reference TRBV7-9 and TRBJ2-7, the full variable domain is DTGVSQNPRHKITKRGQNVTFRCDPISEHNRLYWYRQTLGQGPEFLTYFQNEAQLEKSRLLSDRFSAERPKGSFSTLEIQRTEQGDSAMYLCASSSVEGARVYEQYFGPGTRLTVT.